This TCR beta chain was obtained from a study of shared clonotypes between healthy human individuals. The overall study: Each donor had three CD4 naive, three CD4 memory, two CD8 naive and one CD8 memory plate. Study-wide results and caveats: Only blood was sampled, and tissue TCR repertoires likely differ from blood ones. Sharing across four donors was highest in naive CD4 (roughly 5%) and lowest in memory CD8 (around 0.4%).

This table comes from immunoSEQ multiplex PCR, and its TCRdb copy is limited to in-frame clones, with some not included. The table lists hundreds of thousands of clones, 95% to 97% of them singletons. Naive CD8 cells comprised CD45RO-negative, CCR7-positively selected cells, excluding terminally differentiated effector memory CD45RA+ cells. Note on this clone: Its antigen is unidentified.

Sample: naive CD8+ T cells sorted from blood. The clonotype originates from a woman in her 30s in good health.

The CDR3, as DNA: TGTGCCAGCAGTAGCCCAGGGGTGAACACTGAAGCTTTCTTT. As protein: CASSSPGVNTEAFF. The chain is built from TRBV2 and TRBJ1-1, with D maybe TRBD1 (6 bases). CDR3 length equals 14 residues. Germline lookup yields CDR1 SNHLY and CDR2 FYNNEI. V was shortened by 5 bases and J by 0 bases, with 10 bases between the two germline ends.